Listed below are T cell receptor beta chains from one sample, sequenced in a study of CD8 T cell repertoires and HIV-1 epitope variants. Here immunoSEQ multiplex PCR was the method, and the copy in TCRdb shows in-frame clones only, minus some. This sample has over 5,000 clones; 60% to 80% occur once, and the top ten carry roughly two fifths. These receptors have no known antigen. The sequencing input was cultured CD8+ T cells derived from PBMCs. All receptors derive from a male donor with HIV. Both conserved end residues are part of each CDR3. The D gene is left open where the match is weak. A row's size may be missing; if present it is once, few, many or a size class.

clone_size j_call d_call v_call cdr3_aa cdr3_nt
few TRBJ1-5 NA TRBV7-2 CASSLGRAAGQPQHF TGTGCCAGCAGCTTGGGACGGGCGGCAGGTCAGCCCCAGCATTTT
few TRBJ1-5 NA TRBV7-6 CASSLGGGSNQPQHF TGTGCCAGCAGCTTAGGGGGTGGGAGCAATCAGCCCCAGCATTTT
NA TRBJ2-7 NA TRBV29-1 CSVEAGAVNEQYF TGCAGCGTTGAGGCAGGGGCGGTTAACGAGCAGTACTTC
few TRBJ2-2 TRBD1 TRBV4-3 CASSSGTGHTGELFF TGCGCCAGCAGCTCCGGGACAGGGCACACCGGGGAGCTGTTTTTT
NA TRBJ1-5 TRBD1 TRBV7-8 CASSLAGATGGMGQPQHF TGTGCCAGCAGCTTAGCCGGGGCCACAGGGGGCATGGGTCAGCCCCAGCATTTT
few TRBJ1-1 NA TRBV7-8 CASSLGPSDEAFF TGTGCCAGCAGCTTAGGCCCGTCGGATGAAGCTTTCTTT
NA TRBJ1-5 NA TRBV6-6 CASRPYSNQPQHF TGTGCCAGCAGGCCATATAGCAATCAGCCCCAGCATTTT
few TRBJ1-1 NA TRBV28 CASTRDRGGTEAFF TGTGCCAGCACCCGGGATAGGGGGGGCACTGAAGCTTTCTTT
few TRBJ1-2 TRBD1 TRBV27 CASSLQRDRENYGYTF TGTGCCAGCAGCTTACAGAGGGACAGGGAAAACTATGGCTACACCTTC
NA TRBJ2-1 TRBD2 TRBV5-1 CASSLAGLGGNEQFF TGCGCCAGCAGCTTGGCGGGACTAGGGGGCAATGAGCAGTTCTTC
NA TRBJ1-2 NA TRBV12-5 CASGPTGMNGYTF TGTGCTAGTGGTCCGACAGGCATGAATGGCTACACCTTC
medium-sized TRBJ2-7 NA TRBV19 CASSIAGDTLYEQYF TGTGCCAGTAGTATAGCTGGGGACACCCTATACGAGCAGTACTTC
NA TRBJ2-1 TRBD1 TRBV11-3 CASSFQGGQGVNEQFF TGTGCCAGCAGCTTCCAGGGAGGACAGGGAGTCAATGAGCAGTTCTTC
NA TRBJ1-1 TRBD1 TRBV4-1 CASSQDPTGGWTEAFF TGCGCCAGCAGCCAAGACCCGACAGGGGGCTGGACTGAAGCTTTCTTT
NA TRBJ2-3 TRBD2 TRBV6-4 CASRDSGGSSTDTQYF TGTGCCAGCAGAGATAGCGGGGGGTCTAGCACAGATACGCAGTATTTT
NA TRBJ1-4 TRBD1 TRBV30 CAWNLGQGFNEKLFF TGTGCCTGGAACTTGGGACAGGGGTTTAATGAAAAACTGTTTTTT
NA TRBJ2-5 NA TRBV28 CASSLVDSLETQYF TGTGCCAGCAGTTTAGTCGACAGCTTGGAGACCCAGTACTTC
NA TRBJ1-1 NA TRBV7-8 CASRGAGENTEAFF TGTGCCAGCAGGGGGGCCGGGGAGAACACTGAAGCTTTCTTT
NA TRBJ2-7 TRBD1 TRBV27 CASRDRLGEQYF TGTGCCAGCCGGGACAGGCTAGGGGAGCAGTACTTC
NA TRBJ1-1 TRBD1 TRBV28 CASRDRDSEAFF TGTGCCAGCAGAGACAGGGATTCTGAAGCTTTCTTT
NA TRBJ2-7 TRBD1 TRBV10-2 CASSDWTGNSYEQYF TGCGCCAGCAGCGACTGGACAGGGAATTCCTACGAGCAGTACTTC
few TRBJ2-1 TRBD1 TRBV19 CASSMTGQDYNEQFF TGTGCCAGTAGCATGACAGGGCAAGACTACAATGAGCAGTTCTTC
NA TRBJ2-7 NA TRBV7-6 CASSSQGANEQYF TGTGCCAGCAGCTCACAGGGTGCCAACGAGCAGTACTTC
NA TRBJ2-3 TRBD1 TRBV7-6 CASSFSRGTGTLTDTQYF TGTGCCAGCAGCTTCTCGAGAGGGACAGGGACCCTCACAGATACGCAGTATTTT
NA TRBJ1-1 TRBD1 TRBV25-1 CASSDGTGFYTEAFF TGTGCCAGCAGTGACGGGACAGGGTTTTACACTGAAGCTTTCTTT
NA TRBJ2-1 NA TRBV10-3 CAISDPSTAPYNEQFF TGTGCCATCAGTGATCCTTCGACGGCCCCCTACAATGAGCAGTTCTTC
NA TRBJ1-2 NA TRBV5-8 CASSLLNNYGYTF TGTGCCAGCAGCTTGCTAAACAACTATGGCTACACCTTC
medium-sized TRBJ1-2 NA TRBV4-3 CASSQDPPDLDYGYTF TGCGCCAGCAGCCAAGATCCCCCAGACTTGGACTATGGCTACACCTTC
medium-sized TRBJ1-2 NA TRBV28 CASSLDRWGYTF TGTGCCAGCAGTCTGGATCGCTGGGGCTACACCTTC
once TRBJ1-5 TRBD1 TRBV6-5 CASSLDRVGNQPQHF TGTGCCAGCAGTTTGGACAGGGTCGGCAATCAGCCCCAGCATTTT
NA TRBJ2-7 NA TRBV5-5 CASSAGVLEQYF TGTGCCAGCAGCGCAGGGGTGCTCGAGCAGTACTTC
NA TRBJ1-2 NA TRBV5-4 CASSLGGVNGYTF TGTGCCAGCAGCTTGGGAGGGGTTAATGGCTACACCTTC
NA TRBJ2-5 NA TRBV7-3 CASSQDSQETQYF TGTGCCAGCAGCCAAGACAGCCAAGAGACCCAGTACTTC
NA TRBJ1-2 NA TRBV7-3 CASSPGSEANYGYTF TGTGCCAGCAGCCCGGGCTCAGAAGCTAACTATGGCTACACCTTC
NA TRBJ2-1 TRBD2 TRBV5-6 CASSLERGSSYNEQFF TGTGCCAGCAGCTTGGAGCGGGGGAGCTCCTACAATGAGCAGTTCTTC
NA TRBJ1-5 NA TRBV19 CASSPDRISNQPQHF TGTGCCAGTAGCCCCGACAGGATTAGCAATCAGCCCCAGCATTTT
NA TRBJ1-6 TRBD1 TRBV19 CASSQTPTGRNSPLHF TGTGCCAGTAGTCAAACCCCGACAGGGAGAAATTCACCCCTCCACTTT
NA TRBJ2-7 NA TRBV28 CASSLGSHYEQYF TGTGCCAGCAGTTTAGGGTCCCACTACGAGCAGTACTTC
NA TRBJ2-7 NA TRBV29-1 CSAQMGSSYEQYF TGCAGCGCCCAGATGGGAAGCTCCTACGAGCAGTACTTC
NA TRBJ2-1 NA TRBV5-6 CASNSRPNEQFF TGTGCCAGCAACTCCAGACCGAATGAGCAGTTCTTC
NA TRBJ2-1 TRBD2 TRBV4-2 CASSQESGGVGEQFF TGTGCCAGCAGCCAAGAAAGTGGGGGGGTAGGGGAGCAGTTCTTC
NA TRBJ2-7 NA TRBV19 CASSTGTTYYEQYF TGTGCCAGTAGTACAGGGACCACCTACTACGAGCAGTACTTC
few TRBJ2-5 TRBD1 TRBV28 CASSIQGAETQYF TGTGCCAGCAGTATACAGGGGGCAGAGACCCAGTACTTC
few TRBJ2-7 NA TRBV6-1 CASSPTDYEQYF TGTGCCAGCAGTCCGACTGATTACGAGCAGTACTTC
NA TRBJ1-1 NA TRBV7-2 CASSGLNTEAFF TGTGCCAGCAGCGGACTAAACACTGAAGCTTTCTTT
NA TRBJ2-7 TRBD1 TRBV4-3 CASSQDWDRSYEQYF TGCGCCAGCAGCCAAGATTGGGACAGATCCTACGAGCAGTACTTC
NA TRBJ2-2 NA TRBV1 CTSSQGSGGQDTGELFF TGCACCAGCAGCCAAGGTTCGGGGGGGCAGGACACCGGGGAGCTGTTTTTT
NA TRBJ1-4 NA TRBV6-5 CASTRGGTNEKLFF TGTGCCAGCACCCGCGGGGGGACTAATGAAAAACTGTTTTTT
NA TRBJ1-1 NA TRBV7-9 CASSLHLEGNTEAFF TGTGCCAGCAGCTTACATTTAGAGGGAAACACTGAAGCTTTCTTT
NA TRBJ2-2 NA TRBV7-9 CASSWTPSTGELFF TGTGCCAGCAGCTGGACTCCGAGCACCGGGGAGCTGTTTTTT
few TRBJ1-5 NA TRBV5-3 CARSGTDYRALGERNQPQHF TGTGCCAGAAGCGGTACCGATTACAGGGCCCTGGGCGAGAGGAATCAGCCCCAGCATTTT
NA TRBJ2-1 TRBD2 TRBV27 CASSLGLAGSEQFF TGTGCCAGCAGTTTAGGTCTAGCGGGAAGTGAGCAGTTCTTC
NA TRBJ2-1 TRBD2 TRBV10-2 CASSEDRFSGSSYNEQFF TGCGCCAGCAGTGAGGACAGATTTAGCGGGAGCTCCTACAATGAGCAGTTCTTC
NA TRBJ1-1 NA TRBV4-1 CASSQEVPSREAFF TGCGCCAGCAGCCAAGAGGTCCCCTCCCGGGAAGCTTTCTTT
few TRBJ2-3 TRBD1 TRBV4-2 CASSPSPGQGTDTQYF TGTGCCAGCAGCCCCTCCCCGGGACAGGGAACAGATACGCAGTATTTT
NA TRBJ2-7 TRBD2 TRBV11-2 CASSLALGLAGEQYF TGTGCCAGCAGCTTAGCTCTGGGACTAGCGGGAGAGCAGTACTTC
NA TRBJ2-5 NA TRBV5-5 CASSPSLETQYF TGTGCCAGCAGCCCCAGTCTAGAGACCCAGTACTTC
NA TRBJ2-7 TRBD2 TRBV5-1 CASSWTSGSYEQYF TGCGCCAGCAGCTGGACTAGCGGGAGTTACGAGCAGTACTTC
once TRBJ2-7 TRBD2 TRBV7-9 CASSLGGGGYEQYF TGTGCCAGCAGCTTAGGAGGCGGGGGCTACGAGCAGTACTTC
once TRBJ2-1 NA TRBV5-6 CASSFNLDGYEQFF TGTGCCAGCAGCTTTAACCTCGACGGCTATGAGCAGTTCTTC